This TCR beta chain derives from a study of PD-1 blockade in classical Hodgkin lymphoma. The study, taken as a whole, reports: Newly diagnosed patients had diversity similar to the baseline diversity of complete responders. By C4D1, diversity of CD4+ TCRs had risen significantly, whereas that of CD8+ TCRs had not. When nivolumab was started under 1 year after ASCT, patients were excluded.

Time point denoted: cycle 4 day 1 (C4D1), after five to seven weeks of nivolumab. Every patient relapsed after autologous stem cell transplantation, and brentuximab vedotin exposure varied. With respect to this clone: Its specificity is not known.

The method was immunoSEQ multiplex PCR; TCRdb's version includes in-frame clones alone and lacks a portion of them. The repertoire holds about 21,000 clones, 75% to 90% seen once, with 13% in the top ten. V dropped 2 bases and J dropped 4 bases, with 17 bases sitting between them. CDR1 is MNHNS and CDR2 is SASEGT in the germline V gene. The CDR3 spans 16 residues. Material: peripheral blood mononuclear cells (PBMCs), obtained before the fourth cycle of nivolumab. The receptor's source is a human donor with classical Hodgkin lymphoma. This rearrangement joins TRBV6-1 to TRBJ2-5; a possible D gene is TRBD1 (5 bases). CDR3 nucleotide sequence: TGTGCCAGCAGTGAATCCCCCTGGGCAGGGTCAGAGACCCAGTACTTC. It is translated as CASSESPWAGSETQYF.